Listed below are T cell receptor beta chains from one sample, sequenced in a study of OX40 agonist ivuxolimab in advanced cancers. Using immunoSEQ multiplex PCR, the repertoire was profiled, and TCRdb retains in-frame clones only, with some absent. The data contain around 78,000 clones, roughly 84% of them singletons. The sequenced sample was CD4+ or CD8+ T cells sorted from blood, obtained in a trial of the OX40 agonist ivuxolimab. The receptor source for this set is an adult with an advanced solid tumor such as melanoma, head and neck, liver or kidney cancer. Each CDR3 is given without its conserved first and last residue. Fields, in order: V gene, J gene, clone size, D gene, CDR3 protein. The D gene is left open where the match is weak. Only some rows state a clone size, as once, few, many or a class for expanded clones.

V: TRBV5-5
J: TRBJ1-2
size: -
D: -
CDR3: ASSRTWGDGYT

V: TRBV7-2
J: TRBJ2-1
size: -
D: -
CDR3: ASSLQTTTPYNEQF

V: TRBV11-3
J: TRBJ2-3
size: few
D: TRBD1
CDR3: ASSGGQGSGADTQY

V: TRBV19
J: TRBJ1-1
size: -
D: -
CDR3: ASSWGPLGTEAF

V: TRBV5-5
J: TRBJ1-1
size: -
D: TRBD1
CDR3: ASSRLSGTGGLYTEAF

V: TRBV4-1
J: TRBJ2-1
size: few
D: -
CDR3: ASSRHQTGYNEQF

V: TRBV14
J: TRBJ2-5
size: -
D: TRBD2
CDR3: ASSQVRISTSGQETQY

V: TRBV5-8
J: TRBJ2-7
size: -
D: -
CDR3: ASSLYEGFYEQY

V: TRBV27
J: TRBJ2-2
size: -
D: TRBD2
CDR3: ASSFIGGWGKRNTGELF

V: TRBV11-3
J: TRBJ2-7
size: once
D: -
CDR3: ASSLGQGNSYEQY

V: TRBV5-4
J: TRBJ2-1
size: -
D: -
CDR3: ASSSPGGTSYNEQF

V: TRBV11-2
J: TRBJ2-7
size: -
D: TRBD1
CDR3: ASSRGQGSSYEQY

V: TRBV7-8
J: TRBJ1-1
size: -
D: -
CDR3: ASSNELVTEAF

V: TRBV19
J: TRBJ1-1
size: -
D: -
CDR3: ASSRKPLRGWDTEAF

V: TRBV2
J: TRBJ2-6
size: -
D: TRBD1
CDR3: ASSLPAGGLYSGANVLT

V: TRBV13
J: TRBJ2-3
size: -
D: -
CDR3: ASSRKLGKSTDTQY

V: TRBV6-6
J: TRBJ1-1
size: -
D: -
CDR3: ASSYSEGGVTEAF

V: TRBV10-2
J: TRBJ1-2
size: -
D: -
CDR3: ASSDRTSGDYGYT

V: TRBV5-5
J: TRBJ1-2
size: -
D: -
CDR3: ASSLAGGLNYGYT